These 28 T cell receptor beta chains were all obtained from the same sample, sequenced in a study of glioma-infiltrating T cells after dendritic cell vaccination. Time point meaning: after dendritic cell vaccination, including at tumor progression/relapse. This table comes from immunoSEQ multiplex PCR, and its TCRdb copy is limited to in-frame clones, with some not included. The sample lists 80,000 to 100,000 clones; approximately 84% were seen once. This sample comprised blood, obtained after dendritic cell vaccination. These receptors were obtained from a human donor with glioblastoma.

V gene TRBV5-1 combines with J gene TRBJ1-5; D might be TRBD1 (5 bases). This CDR3 is built from 13 residues. The V end lost 2 bases, the J end lost 5 bases, and 8 bases lay between the germline ends. CDR1 is SGHRS and CDR2 is YFSETQ in the germline V gene. The CDR3 nucleotides read TGCGCCAGCAGCTTCGAAGGGGATCAGCCCCAGCATTTT. This codes for CASSFEGDQPQHF. Filled out from reference TRBV5-1 and TRBJ1-5, the complete variable domain reads KAGVTQTPRYLIKTRGQQVTLSCSPISGHRSVSWYQQTPGQGLQFLFEYFSETQRNKGNFPGRFSGRQFSNSRSEMNVSTLELGDSALYLCASSFEGDQPQHFGDGTRLSIL.

This clone has just a few counts. The chain employs TRBV9 and TRBJ2-7; D remains ambiguous. Germline V CDR1 and CDR2: SGDLS, YYNGEE. The CDR3 sequence is 14 residues long. V shed 1 base and J shed 2 bases, with 10 bases lying between them. This chain's CDR3 is CASSVQPEPYEQYF. CDR3 in DNA: TGTGCCAGCAGCGTACAGCCGGAGCCCTACGAGCAGTACTTC.

The chain uses TRBV5-1 and TRBJ2-5; 7 bases match TRBD2. Germline CDR1 is SGHRS and CDR2 is YFSETQ. This CDR3 comprises 14 residues. V gave up 3 bases and J gave up 4 bases; unmatched junction bases: 6. The DNA of the CDR3 is TGCGCCAGCAGCTACGGACTAGACGTAGAGACCCAGTACTTC. It translates to CASSYGLDVETQYF.

This chain connects TRBV4-2 to TRBJ2-3; 8 bases align to TRBD1. The CDR3 runs 17 residues. Looked up from germline, CDR1 is LGHNA and CDR2 is YNFKEQ. Germline trimming cut 1 base from V and 4 bases from J; bases unmatched to any gene: 10. CDR3 sequence (DNA): TGTGCCAGCAGCCAAGCCCTAGGACAGGGTAGGGCAGATACGCAGTATTTT. Protein product: CASSQALGQGRADTQYF.

CDR3 nucleotide sequence: TGTGCCAGCAGCTTAGGGACAGGGGTCGATGGCTACACCTTC. It specifies CASSLGTGVDGYTF. This chain links TRBV7-9 with TRBJ1-2; 9 bases map to TRBD1. The CDR3 runs to 14 residues. V trimming: 1 base; J trimming: 6 bases; junction bases outside the gene matches: 3. Germline V gives CDR1 SEHNR, CDR2 FQNEAQ (reference sequence).

The chain is built from TRBV12-5 and TRBJ2-7, with TRBD1 matching over 9 bases. Looked up from germline, CDR1 is LGHNT and CDR2 is FRNRAP. The ends lost 4 bases at V and 0 bases at J; junction bases unmatched: 10. This CDR3 has 17 residues. The CDR3 sequence: CASGSSMGQGISYEQYF. The CDR3 DNA sequence: TGTGCTAGTGGTTCCTCGATGGGACAGGGCATCTCCTACGAGCAGTACTTC.

The V and J genes are TRBV2 and TRBJ2-3, with 12 bases matching TRBD2. V was clipped by 6 bases and J by 4 bases; unmatched bases: 8. CDR1 is SNHLY, CDR2 FYNNEI, per germline. The CDR3 consists of 16 residues. This CDR3 is CASSLVLAGGPDTQYF. The CDR3 nucleotides read TGTGCCAGCAGCCTAGTGCTAGCGGGGGGGCCAGATACGCAGTATTTT.

V and J are TRBV10-1 and TRBJ2-1; 9 positions agree with TRBD1. This CDR3 has 15 amino acids. The germline gives CDR1 WNHNN, CDR2 SYGVQD (reference sequence). The V segment lost 4 bases and the J segment 7 bases; nucleotides outside the gene matches: 8. CDR3 loop: CASSVQGAAGNEQFF. The CDR3, as DNA: TGCGCCAGCAGTGTACAGGGGGCCGCTGGGAATGAGCAGTTCTTC.

The chain uses TRBV4-1 and TRBJ2-1; perhaps TRBD1 as D (6 bases). CDR1 MGHRA and CDR2 YSYEKL come from the germline V gene. Trimming took 1 base from V and 10 from J, leaving 8 bases between them. The CDR3 covers 12 residues. The CDR3, as DNA: TGCGCCAGCAGCCAAGGCGGACAGGAGCAGTTCTTC. Its translation: CASSQGGQEQFF.

This clone was recorded only once. This chain uses TRBV5-1 with TRBJ2-3, with 8 nucleotides matching TRBD2. CDR1 SGHRS and CDR2 YFSETQ come from the germline V gene. The CDR3 totals 15 residues. V lost 2 bases, J lost 1 base, and 3 bases stayed unmatched. The CDR3 sequence is CASSFIAGRTDTQYF. The CDR3 bases are TGCGCCAGCAGCTTCATAGCGGGACGCACAGATACGCAGTATTTT.

V and J are TRBV7-9 and TRBJ2-1; a weak D match, TRBD2 (5 bases). V was pared by 5 bases and J by 5 bases, with 19 bases between. CDR1 SEHNR and CDR2 FQNEAQ come from the germline V gene (reference sequence). This CDR3 is 16 amino acids long. DNA for the CDR3: TGTGCCAGCAGCCAATTACATAGCGCCAATAACAATGAGCAGTTCTTC. It yields the protein CASSQLHSANNNEQFF.

For the CDR3, the DNA is TGTGCCAGCAGGGTCCAGGGTGCGTACGAGCAGTACTTC. Translated: CASRVQGAYEQYF. This rearrangement joins TRBV27 to TRBJ2-7, with a weak D call TRBD1 (5 bases). Germline CDR1 MNHEY, CDR2 SMNVEV (reference sequence). Trimming left V 6 bases short and J 4 bases short, with 13 bases between. This CDR3 has 13 amino acids.

The V call is TRBV15, the J call TRBJ2-4, with 7 bases matching TRBD1. The CDR3 spans 15 residues. Per germline, CDR1 LNHNV and CDR2 YYDKDF (reference sequence). Germline trimming cut 3 bases from V and 8 bases from J; bases unmatched to any gene: 10. In DNA form, the CDR3 reads TGTGCCACCAGCAGCTACAAACAGGGGAGAGACATTCAGTACTTC. This sequence encodes CATSSYKQGRDIQYF.

The chain joins TRBV4-1 to TRBJ2-5, with 7 bases aligning to TRBD2. Trimming removed 1 base from V and 4 bases from J; junction bases left unmatched: 9. From germline, CDR1 is MGHRA and CDR2 YSYEKL. CDR3 length equals 16 residues. For the CDR3, the DNA is TGCGCCAGCAGCCAAGGGGGCGGGAGAGTCGGAGAGACCCAGTACTTC. Protein sequence: CASSQGGGRVGETQYF.

This chain joins TRBV5-1 and TRBJ2-7, with 9 bases fitting TRBD1. This CDR3 has 14 residues. The germline CDR1 and CDR2 sequences are SGHRS and YFSETQ. The V gene end was trimmed by 0 bases and the J gene end by 5 bases; junction bases not matched to a gene: 3. The CDR3 here is CASSLDGQGNEQYF. The CDR3 nucleotides are TGCGCCAGCAGCTTGGACGGACAGGGGAACGAGCAGTACTTC.

The chain recombines TRBV10-2 with TRBJ2-3; D is uncertain. This CDR3 comprises 13 residues. Germline-derived CDR1 and CDR2 are WSHSY and SAAADI. V was shortened by 6 bases and J by 0 bases, with 7 bases between the two germline ends. The CDR3 is CASSYSSTDTQYF. The CDR3 DNA reads as TGCGCCAGCAGCTACTCTAGCACAGATACGCAGTATTTT.

V and J are TRBV7-3 and TRBJ2-7; 8 bases fit TRBD2. This CDR3 region has 14 residues. The V gene end was trimmed by 3 bases and the J gene end by 6 bases; junction bases not matched to a gene: 7. The germline CDR1 and CDR2 sequences are SGHTA and FQGTGA. The CDR3 spells CASSLVGGGGEQYF. The DNA of the CDR3 is TGTGCCAGCAGCTTGGTCGGGGGGGGAGGCGAGCAGTACTTC.

The chain recombines TRBV5-6 with TRBJ1-2; weak D call: TRBD1 (5 bases). Germline CDR1 reads SGHDT; CDR2 reads YYEEEE. V was trimmed by 0 bases and J by 2 bases, leaving 11 bases between them. The CDR3 loop spans 15 amino acids. CDR3 coding DNA: TGTGCCAGCAGCTTGGCGACAGATTTCAACTATGGCTACACCTTC. Translating it yields CASSLATDFNYGYTF.

This chain connects TRBV7-9 to TRBJ2-7; possible D gene TRBD1, 5 bases. This CDR3 has 14 amino acids. Per germline, CDR1 SEHNR and CDR2 FQNEAQ (reference sequence). Trimming cost V 4 bases and J 5 bases, with 15 bases left between them. CDR3 loop: CASSWGAGINEQYF. As DNA, the CDR3 is TGTGCCAGCAGCTGGGGCGCAGGGATCAACGAGCAGTACTTC. Full variable domain (missing parts from reference TRBV7-9 and TRBJ2-7): DTGVSQNPRHKITKRGQNVTFRCDPISEHNRLYWYRQTLGQGPEFLTYFQNEAQLEKSRLLSDRFSAERPKGSFSTLEIQRTEQGDSAMYLCASSWGAGINEQYFGPGTRLTVT.

The V gene is TRBV11-2, the J gene TRBJ2-1; 10 nucleotides agree with TRBD2. In germline, CDR1 is SGHAT, CDR2 FQNNGV. This CDR3 is built from 15 residues. Trimming cost V 2 bases and J 4 bases; bases outside gene matches: 2. The DNA for the CDR3 is TGTGCCAGCAGCTTAACGACTAGCGGGTACAATGAGCAGTTCTTC. Its protein is CASSLTTSGYNEQFF.

This chain joins TRBV5-6 and TRBJ2-7; no definite D call. There are 13 residues in the CDR3. With 0 bases removed from V and 6 bases from J, the gap between germline ends came to 10 bases. CDR1 and CDR2 (germline): SGHDT, YYEEEE. CDR3 DNA: TGTGCCAGCAGCTTGGTGGGTCGACTCGAGCAGTACTTC. As protein: CASSLVGRLEQYF.

On this clone: Mismatch with germline at one junction end may stem from a read error. The chain recombines TRBV7-7 with TRBJ2-3; 8 nucleotides match TRBD2. Germline V gives CDR1 SSHAT, CDR2 FNYEAQ (reference sequence). The length of the CDR3 is 18 residues. DNA for the CDR3: TGTGCTAGCAGCTTACTCTTTCGGGGGGGGTTAAGCACAGATACGCAGTATTTT. Its protein product is CASSLLFRGGLSTDTQYF.

This clone appeared once. This chain connects TRBV5-1 to TRBJ2-2; D perhaps matches TRBD2 (6 bases). Trimming pared 7 bases from V and 5 bases from J, leaving 21 bases between. The CDR3 has 16 amino acids. Germline CDR1 reads SGHRS; CDR2 reads YFSETQ. The CDR3 DNA follows: TGCGCCAGCGGGCTTACCCTAGCGTCGGCAACCGGGGAGCTGTTTTTT. Its translation is CASGLTLASATGELFF.

The gene calls are TRBV10-3 and TRBJ2-3; D is possibly TRBD1 (5 bases). In germline, CDR1 is ENHRY, CDR2 SYGVKD. CDR3 size: 16 residues. V was shortened by 0 bases and J by 6 bases, with 16 bases between the two germline ends. CDR3 residues: CAISESQSLGPDTQYF. The CDR3 DNA reads TGTGCCATCAGTGAGTCTCAAAGTTTGGGGCCGGATACGCAGTATTTT.

The sample holds one count of this clone. This chain links TRBV28 with TRBJ1-2; unclear D gene. V was cut by 6 bases and J by 5 bases, with 25 bases left in between. Germline V gives CDR1 MDHEN, CDR2 SYDVKM. The CDR3 runs to 17 residues. The CDR3 DNA reads as TGTGCCAGCAGACCTCGAAACCGGGCGAGGACTGGGTATGGCTACACCTTC. Its protein is CASRPRNRARTGYGYTF.

This chain joins TRBV9 and TRBJ1-2; the match to TRBD1 covers 9 bases. Germline lookup yields CDR1 SGDLS and CDR2 YYNGEE. Germline trimming cut 3 bases from V and 8 bases from J; bases unmatched to any gene: 17. The CDR3 length is 17 residues. The DNA of the CDR3 is TGTGCCAGCAGCGGAGAACAGGGGGCGGGTAGTGCTTGGGGCTACACCTTC. Protein sequence: CASSGEQGAGSAWGYTF.

This clone was seen once. This chain links TRBV5-1 with TRBJ2-2; 10 bases line up with TRBD2. Germline CDR1 SGHRS, CDR2 YFSETQ. This CDR3 is built from 18 residues. The V segment lost 1 base and the J segment 4 bases; nucleotides outside the gene matches: 10. The CDR3 DNA is TGCGCCAGCAGCTTGCAAAACCCGGGACTAGCGATCACCGGGGAGCTGTTTTTT. It yields the protein CASSLQNPGLAITGELFF. Drawing the rest from reference TRBV5-1 and TRBJ2-2, the complete variable domain is KAGVTQTPRYLIKTRGQQVTLSCSPISGHRSVSWYQQTPGQGLQFLFEYFSETQRNKGNFPGRFSGRQFSNSRSEMNVSTLELGDSALYLCASSLQNPGLAITGELFFGEGSRLTVL.

The chain combines TRBV7-2 with TRBJ2-1; TRBD2 agrees at 8 bases. Trimming took 6 bases from V and 9 from J; bases not matched to a gene: 13. The CDR3 covers 15 residues. Germline V lookup: CDR1 SGHTA, CDR2 FQGNSA. The CDR3 reads CASRSSGLVSGEQFF. The CDR3 DNA sequence: TGTGCCAGCAGATCCTCGGGACTAGTGTCCGGTGAGCAGTTCTTC.